This entry lists 23 T cell receptor beta chains sequenced from one sample in a study of blood T cell repertoires in COVID-19. Assay used: immunoSEQ multiplex PCR; TCRdb lists only in-frame clones, some missing. The sample includes 450,000 to 500,000 clones, over 75% of them seen just once. Sequencing was carried out using peripheral blood. All receptors derive from a human donor in a cohort sampled during active COVID-19.

V is TRBV11-3 and J is TRBJ2-3, with TRBD2 matching over 7 bases. J gave up 10 bases and V 5 bases, and 6 bases lay outside the gene matches. The CDR3 totals 12 residues. The germline gives CDR1 SGHNT, CDR2 YENEEA. The CDR3 protein is CASSATSSSQYF. In DNA, the CDR3 is TGTGCCAGCAGCGCGACTAGCTCGTCGCAGTATTTT.

In its sample, this clone was seen once. V usage is TRBV5-1 and J usage is TRBJ1-1; the D gene is possibly TRBD1 (6 bases). Germline V gene lookup returns CDR1 SGHRS and CDR2 YFSETQ. This CDR3 comprises 15 residues. Trimming removed 4 bases from V and 4 bases from J, with 17 bases in between. The CDR3 here is CASSPEGGGVTEAFF. The DNA for the CDR3 is TGCGCCAGCAGCCCAGAAGGGGGTGGTGTCACTGAAGCTTTCTTT.

This rearrangement joins TRBV28 to TRBJ1-2, with D tentatively TRBD1 (5 bases). CDR3 size: 14 residues. Germline V gene sequence: CDR1 MDHEN, CDR2 SYDVKM. V was pared by 6 bases and J by 0 bases, with 11 bases between. The CDR3 sequence: CASRVGGANYGYTF. CDR3 sequence (DNA): TGTGCCAGCAGAGTGGGGGGGGCTAACTATGGCTACACCTTC.

The chain uses TRBV6-5 and TRBJ1-2; unclear D gene. The germline CDR1 and CDR2 sequences are MNHEY and SVGAGI. V was cut by 4 bases and J by 14 bases, with 23 bases left in between. The CDR3 runs 14 residues. The CDR3 reads CASSSEVVTRPHTF. The CDR3 DNA sequence: TGTGCCAGCAGTTCTGAGGTCGTGACCCGTCCTCATACCTTC.

V and J are TRBV3-1 (or the pseudogene TRBV3-2) and TRBJ2-2; 15 bases align to TRBD2. The V segment lost 8 bases and the J segment 6 bases; nucleotides outside the gene matches: 4. CDR3 length: 15 residues. The germline V gene encodes CDR1 LGHDT and CDR2 YNNKEL (reference sequence). DNA for the CDR3: TGTGCCAGCGGGGGACTAGCGGGAGGCGCCGGGGAGCTGTTTTTT. This encodes CASGGLAGGAGELFF.

The chain employs TRBV28 and TRBJ2-7; the D is unclear. The CDR3 is made up of 13 amino acids. Germline CDR1 reads MDHEN; CDR2 reads SYDVKM. V was clipped by 6 bases and J by 2 bases, with 11 bases between them. CDR3 amino acids: CASRQRSPYEQYF. CDR3 DNA: TGTGCCAGCAGGCAACGGTCCCCCTACGAGCAGTACTTC.

This chain uses TRBV30 with TRBJ2-1; D is perhaps TRBD2 (6 bases). Trimming shortened V by 0 bases and J by 6 bases, and 18 bases separated the two germline ends. The CDR3 contains 16 residues. Germline V gene sequence: CDR1 GTSNPN, CDR2 SVGIG (reference sequence). CDR3 in amino acids: CAWSVPGLQGSNEQFF. The CDR3 DNA sequence: TGTGCCTGGAGTGTCCCGGGACTCCAGGGATCCAATGAGCAGTTCTTC. Together with reference TRBV30 and TRBJ2-1, the CDR3 gives the full variable domain: SQTIHQWPATLVQPVGSPLSLECTVEGTSNPNLYWYRQAAGRGLQLLFYSVGIGQISSEVPQNLSASRPQDRQFILSSKKLLLSDSGFYLCAWSVPGLQGSNEQFFGPGTRLTVL.

This rearrangement joins TRBV6-5 to TRBJ2-1, with 11 bases lining up with TRBD1. Trimming at V came to 6 bases and at J to 9 bases, leaving 4 bases not matched to a gene. Per germline, CDR1 MNHEY and CDR2 SVGAGI. CDR3 length: 13 residues. CDR3 DNA sequence: TGTGCCAGCAGCCCCGGGACAGGGGGTGAGCAGTTCTTC. Amino acids: CASSPGTGGEQFF.

The chain has TRBV21-1 and TRBJ2-7; TRBD1, the table's D call, lacks a check against the DNA. TRBV21-1 is a listed pseudogene. The CDR3 has 16 residues. CDR3 sequence (DNA): TGTGCCAGCAGCGCACCGGGACAGGGGGCAACTTACGAGCAGTACTTC. Encoded protein: CASSAPGQGATYEQYF.

This rearrangement joins TRBV7-9 to TRBJ1-3; D call uncertain. This CDR3 contains 14 residues. Germline V lookup: CDR1 SEHNR, CDR2 FQNEAQ (reference sequence). Trimming took off 2 bases at V and 0 bases at J, with 5 bases between the two ends. This chain's CDR3 is CASSLLNSGNTIYF. The CDR3 DNA reads TGTGCCAGCAGCTTATTAAACTCTGGAAACACCATATATTTT.

There are a few counts of this clone. The chain links TRBV2 to TRBJ2-1; 8 nucleotides align to TRBD2. V gave up 8 bases and J gave up 10 bases; unmatched junction bases: 19. The germline CDR1 and CDR2 sequences are SNHLY and FYNNEI. The CDR3 loop spans 16 amino acids. In nucleotides, the CDR3 is TGTGCCAGCCTCCGACCTGCGGGAGGTCCGGGGGGGGAGCAGTTCTTC. Translation gives CASLRPAGGPGGEQFF.

The chain combines TRBV7-2 with TRBJ2-7; 7 nucleotides line up with TRBD2. The CDR3 length is 13 residues. Germline V gene data show CDR1 as SGHTA and CDR2 as FQGNSA. J was trimmed by 2 bases and V by 2 bases; bases with no gene match: 0. CDR3 residues: CASSLSGTYEQYF. Written as DNA, the CDR3 is TGTGCCAGCAGCTTAAGCGGGACCTACGAGCAGTACTTC.

As to this clone: This specimen includes other DNA sequences encoding the same CDR3. The chain has TRBV7-9 and TRBJ1-1, with D perhaps matching TRBD1 (6 bases). Looked up from germline, CDR1 is SEHNR and CDR2 is FQNEAQ (reference sequence). The V and J ends lost 5 bases and 0 bases respectively, with 10 bases between them. The CDR3 spans 14 residues. The CDR3 region has the DNA TGTGCCAGCAGCCTTGGACAGATGAACACTGAAGCTTTCTTT. As protein: CASSLGQMNTEAFF.

The rearrangement links TRBV29-1 to TRBJ2-1; D uncertain. V lost 1 base to trimming and J lost 0 bases, with 10 bases between them. This CDR3 is built from 15 residues. The germline V gene encodes CDR1 SQVTM and CDR2 ANQGSEA. The CDR3 sequence: CSVEGGGFSYNEQFF. The CDR3 bases are TGCAGCGTTGAAGGAGGTGGCTTCTCCTACAATGAGCAGTTCTTC.

Only a few counts were recorded for this clone. The genes are TRBV19 and TRBJ2-7; D might be TRBD1 (6 bases). This CDR3 has 13 residues. The V end was cut by 5 bases, the J end by 2 bases, with 10 bases between. Germline loops: CDR1 LNHDA, CDR2 SQIVND (reference sequence). The DNA for the CDR3 is TGTGCCAGTAGTCTCGGGACACCCTACGAGCAGTACTTC. Translated: CASSLGTPYEQYF. The full variable domain, completed using reference TRBV19 and TRBJ2-7, is DGGITQSPKYLFRKEGQNVTLSCEQNLNHDAMYWYRQDPGQGLRLIYYSQIVNDFQKGDIAEGYSVSREKKESFPLTVTSAQKNPTAFYLCASSLGTPYEQYFGPGTRLTVT.

The rearrangement joins TRBV18 to TRBJ2-5, with D perhaps matching TRBD1 (6 bases). V was shortened by 5 bases and J by 3 bases, with 13 bases between the two germline ends. In germline, CDR1 is KGHSH, CDR2 LQKENI. The CDR3 has 14 amino acids. The CDR3 nucleotides are TGTGCCAGCTCAACGGGCAGGGGAGAAGAGACCCAGTACTTC. Translated: CASSTGRGEETQYF.

The chain has TRBV7-3 and TRBJ2-3; D possibly corresponds to TRBD1 (6 bases). This CDR3 comprises 15 residues. CDR1 and CDR2 (germline): SGHTA, FQGTGA. Trimming took off 5 bases at V and 0 bases at J, with 12 bases between the two ends. CDR3 in DNA: TGTGCCAGCAGCCCCGACAGGACTAGCACAGATACGCAGTATTTT. This codes for CASSPDRTSTDTQYF.

The V gene is TRBV6-1, the J gene TRBJ2-3, with a possible D match to TRBD1 (6 bases). CDR1 is MNHNS and CDR2 is SASEGT in the germline V gene. Trimming stripped 2 bases from V and 0 bases from J, with 18 bases between. The CDR3 spans 18 residues. CDR3 amino acids: CASSEYREQKHSTDTQYF. CDR3 bases: TGTGCCAGCAGTGAATACAGGGAACAGAAACATAGCACAGATACGCAGTATTTT.

As concerns this clone: Other DNA sequences in this sample translate to the same CDR3. The chain recombines TRBV7-2 with TRBJ2-1; tentatively, D is TRBD1 (5 bases). Trimming took off 2 bases at V and 6 bases at J, with 5 bases between the two ends. Germline CDR1 is SGHTA and CDR2 is FQGNSA. This CDR3 has 12 amino acids. CDR3 in DNA: TGTGCCAGCAGCTTAACAGGCAATGAGCAGTTCTTC. Translation: CASSLTGNEQFF.

The chain recombines TRBV7-9 with TRBJ1-4, with TRBD1 matching 7 bases. Per the germline V gene, CDR1 is SEHNR and CDR2 is FQNEAQ (reference sequence). CDR3 length: 16 amino acids. V was pared by 0 bases and J by 7 bases, with 8 bases of the junction left unmatched. The CDR3 region is CASSLARQGSAEKLFF. In nucleotides, the CDR3 is TGTGCCAGCAGCTTAGCGAGACAGGGATCAGCTGAAAAACTGTTTTTT.

The rearrangement links TRBV27 to TRBJ2-1; 11 bases align to TRBD2. The germline V gene encodes CDR1 MNHEY and CDR2 SMNVEV (reference sequence). V shed 1 base, J shed 0 bases, and the junction held 8 bases outside the gene matches. The CDR3 is made up of 19 amino acids. In DNA form, the CDR3 reads TGTGCCAGCAGTTTATGGGGGACTAGCGGATTGGCCTCCTACAATGAGCAGTTCTTC. This codes for CASSLWGTSGLASYNEQFF.

This clone has only a few counts. The chain's CDR3 is CASSTRDRVDGNTIYF. The DNA for the CDR3 is TGTGCCAGCAGTACCCGGGACAGGGTTGATGGAAACACCATATATTTT. The chain uses TRBV28 and TRBJ1-3, with 9 bases matching TRBD1. CDR1 is MDHEN, CDR2 SYDVKM, per germline. J gave up 3 bases and V 5 bases, and 8 bases lay outside the gene matches. The CDR3 has 16 amino acids. The full variable domain, in which reference TRBV28 and TRBJ1-3 provide the parts outside the CDR3, is DVKVTQSSRYLVKRTGEKVFLECVQDMDHENMFWYRQDPGLGLRLIYFSYDVKMKEKGDIPEGYSVSREKKERFSLILESASTNQTSMYLCASSTRDRVDGNTIYFGEGSWLTVV.

The chain is built from TRBV11-3 and TRBJ2-2; D might be TRBD2 (6 bases). V gave up 2 bases and J gave up 7 bases, with 23 bases separating them. This CDR3 contains 18 residues. Looked up from germline, CDR1 is SGHNT and CDR2 is YENEEA. CDR3 DNA sequence: TGTGCCAGCAGCTTAAGGTCCGGGACTCTCAAAAGGGGCGGGGAGCTGTTTTTT. This encodes CASSLRSGTLKRGGELFF. The full variable domain, with the rest looked up from reference TRBV11-3 and TRBJ2-2, is EAGVVQSPRYKIIEKKQPVAFWCNPISGHNTLYWYLQNLGQGPELLIRYENEEAVDDSQLPKDRFSAERLKGVDSTLKIQPAELGDSAVYLCASSLRSGTLKRGGELFFGEGSRLTVL.